The 25 T cell receptor beta chains below were found in one sample sequenced in a study of memory CD4+ T cells and cytomegalovirus serostatus. Single viable CD3+CD4+CD8-CD45RO+ cells were sorted as the memory CD4+ T cells. The assay was immunoSEQ multiplex PCR, and TCRdb's table has in-frame clones only and misses some. This sample carries 58,000 or so clones, over 65% of them seen once, and the ten largest clones take over 2%. Sequenced material: memory CD4+ T cells from blood. These receptors originate from an adult in good health and CMV-seropositive.

CDR3: CASENRENTEAFF. CDR3 DNA: TGTGCCAGTGAAAACAGGGAGAACACTGAAGCTTTCTTT. The rearrangement uses TRBV19 and TRBJ1-1; D possibly corresponds to TRBD1 (6 bases). The germline gives CDR1 LNHDA, CDR2 SQIVND (reference sequence). Trimming removed 8 bases at V and 1 base at J, with 11 bases between. The CDR3 sequence is 13 residues long.

The V gene is TRBV7-8, the J gene TRBJ2-5, with D perhaps given as TRBD1 or TRBD2 (7 bases each). The CDR3 spans 15 residues. From germline, CDR1 is SGHVS and CDR2 FQNEAQ. V was trimmed by 1 base and J by 7 bases, leaving 16 bases between them. The CDR3 DNA sequence: TGTGCCAGCAGCTTAGTGTTTTCAGGGGGGGCGACCCAGTACTTC. This encodes CASSLVFSGGATQYF.

The CDR3 DNA is TGTGCCAGCAGCGTAACAGGCACCGGGGAGCTGTTTTTT. Translation: CASSVTGTGELFF. The V gene is TRBV9, the J gene TRBJ2-2, with D possibly matching TRBD1 (5 bases). CDR1 is SGDLS, CDR2 YYNGEE, per germline. This CDR3 spans 13 amino acids. V dropped 1 base and J dropped 4 bases, with 5 bases sitting between them.

CDR3 loop: CASSFQGGTGTEAFF. CDR3 sequence (DNA): TGTGCCAGCAGCTTTCAGGGCGGTACCGGCACTGAAGCTTTCTTT. J is TRBJ1-1 and V is TRBV7-2; possibly TRBD1 for D (5 bases). Per the germline V gene, CDR1 is SGHTA and CDR2 is FQGNSA. The ends were cut back, 3 bases at V and 4 bases at J, with 15 bases in the middle. The CDR3 runs to 15 residues.

The rearrangement links TRBV7-2 to TRBJ2-2, with D perhaps TRBD2 (5 bases). The ends were cut back, 4 bases at V and 9 bases at J, with 12 bases in the middle. This CDR3 contains 13 residues. CDR1 SGHTA and CDR2 FQGNSA come from the germline V gene. Here the CDR3 DNA reads TGTGCCAGCAGCTCCTACGGCGGGCGGGAGCTGTTTTTT. Residues: CASSSYGGRELFF.

The chain links TRBV4-3 to TRBJ1-5; D remains unclear. This CDR3 is built from 17 residues. V lost 4 bases, J lost 2 bases, and 18 bases lay in between. The germline gives CDR1 LGHNA, CDR2 YSLEER. CDR3 loop: CASSLTAWEGGNQPQHF. The CDR3, as DNA: TGCGCCAGCAGCCTCACGGCATGGGAAGGAGGCAATCAGCCCCAGCATTTT.

This chain connects TRBV29-1 to TRBJ2-4; 9 positions match TRBD1. The CDR3 spans 12 residues. Trimming at V came to 4 bases and at J to 5 bases, leaving 0 bases not matched to a gene. Germline V gene data show CDR1 as SQVTM and CDR2 as ANQGSEA. The CDR3 DNA reads as TGCAGCGTTGGACAGGGGGAAAACATTCAGTACTTC. Translation: CSVGQGENIQYF.

This clone has just one count. This CDR3 is CASSFASGTYEQYF. CDR3 DNA sequence: TGTGCCAGCAGCTTTGCTAGCGGGACCTACGAGCAGTACTTC. This chain uses TRBV5-4 with TRBJ2-7; 9 nucleotides agree with TRBD2. V was pared by 2 bases and J by 2 bases, with 2 bases of the junction left unmatched. The CDR3 is 14 residues long. Germline assignment: CDR1 SGHNT and CDR2 YYREEE (reference sequence).

The V and J genes are TRBV6-6 and TRBJ1-2; D call uncertain. The CDR3 consists of 12 residues. Germline V CDR1 and CDR2: MNHNY, SVGAGI (reference sequence). Trimming shortened V by 5 bases and J by 6 bases, and 10 bases separated the two germline ends. CDR3 bases: TGTGCCAGCAGTCCTCTGGTGGATGGCTACACCTTC. Its protein product is CASSPLVDGYTF.

The chain combines TRBV11-1 with TRBJ2-7; D may be TRBD1 or TRBD2 (5 bases each). Germline V gene lookup returns CDR1 SGHAT and CDR2 FQDESV (reference sequence). CDR3 length: 15 amino acids. V dropped 4 bases and J dropped 0 bases, with 13 bases sitting between them. This CDR3 is CASSSPRGPSYEQYF. The CDR3 nucleotides read TGTGCCAGCAGCTCCCCGAGGGGTCCCTCCTACGAGCAGTACTTC.

This rearrangement joins TRBV10-2 to TRBJ2-5; 9 positions match TRBD2. The V and J ends lost 5 bases and 2 bases, in that order; junction bases with no gene match: 3. This CDR3 is 14 amino acids long. Germline assignment: CDR1 WSHSY and CDR2 SAAADI. CDR3 loop: CASSPSGAQETQYF. DNA of the CDR3: TGCGCCAGCAGTCCTAGCGGGGCTCAAGAGACCCAGTACTTC.

This clone appeared once. The DNA is omitted, as the CDR3 cannot be located on it reliably, and the CDR3 follows TCRdb's listing. The chain links TRBV1 to TRBJ2-7; the table's D call TRBD1 went unverified against the DNA. TRBV1 counts as a pseudogene. The CDR3 sequence runs 17 residues, both termini included. This chain's CDR3 is CTSFGQGAQSRSYEQYV.

This rearrangement joins TRBV4-2 to TRBJ2-3; 8 positions match TRBD2. Germline assignment: CDR1 LGHNA and CDR2 YNFKEQ. There are 15 residues in the CDR3. V lost 2 bases, J lost 4 bases, and 5 bases stayed unmatched. The CDR3 DNA follows: TGTGCCAGCAGCCAAAACTGGCGGGAGGCAGATACGCAGTATTTT. This gives the protein CASSQNWREADTQYF.

The chain joins TRBV11-2 to TRBJ2-3; 9 bases match TRBD1. Looked up from germline, CDR1 is SGHAT and CDR2 is FQNNGV. This CDR3 comprises 15 residues. V lost 7 bases to trimming and J lost 1 base; unmatched junction nucleotides: 6. CDR3 nucleotide sequence: TGTGCCAGCACCGGGACAGGGATAGGCACAGATACGCAGTATTTT. Translated, it gives CASTGTGIGTDTQYF.

This clone was observed once. J is TRBJ2-5 and V is TRBV20-1, with D uncertain. Trimming pared 1 base from V and 5 bases from J, leaving 5 bases between. Per the germline V gene, CDR1 is DFQATT and CDR2 is SNEGSKA (reference sequence). The CDR3 extends over 11 amino acids. The DNA of the CDR3 is TGCAGTGCTAGAGTCTCGGAGACCCAGTACTTC. Translating it yields CSARVSETQYF.

V gene TRBV29-1 combines with J gene TRBJ2-3; no definite D call. The germline CDR1 and CDR2 sequences are SQVTM and ANQGSEA. The CDR3 spans 11 residues. CDR3 amino acids: CSKIGADTQYF. For the CDR3, the DNA is TGCAGTAAGATCGGAGCAGATACGCAGTATTTT.

This chain uses TRBV4-1 with TRBJ1-2; 7 nucleotides agree with TRBD1. The CDR3 has 14 amino acids. J gave up 8 bases and V 0 bases, and 6 bases lay outside the gene matches. Germline CDR1 MGHRA, CDR2 YSYEKL. CDR3 sequence reads: CASSQEEGAGGYTF. The CDR3, as DNA: TGCGCCAGCAGCCAAGAAGAGGGGGCCGGGGGCTACACCTTC.

This chain connects TRBV4-1 to TRBJ1-1, with D unresolved. The germline V and J ends were trimmed by 1 base and 0 bases, with 9 bases remaining between them. The germline CDR1 and CDR2 sequences are MGHRA and YSYEKL. There are 15 residues in the CDR3. CDR3 sequence reads: CASSQAKVMNTEAFF. The CDR3 DNA reads as TGCGCCAGCAGCCAAGCCAAAGTCATGAACACTGAAGCTTTCTTT.

CDR3 protein: CASSEAREQFF. In nucleotides, the CDR3 is TGTGCCAGCAGTGAAGCACGTGAGCAGTTCTTC. V is TRBV2 and J is TRBJ2-1; no firm D call. This CDR3 spans 11 amino acids. With 0 bases removed from V and 9 bases from J, the gap between germline ends came to 3 bases. Per germline, CDR1 SNHLY and CDR2 FYNNEI.

This clone is a singleton in its sample. The J gene is TRBJ2-1, the V gene TRBV14; 8 bases are a match to TRBD2. V trimming: 3 bases; J trimming: 7 bases; junction bases outside the gene matches: 17. Germline loops: CDR1 SGHDN, CDR2 FVKESK. The CDR3 totals 18 residues. CDR3 loop: CASSHHLSLAGLKNEQFF. The DNA for the CDR3 is TGTGCCAGCAGCCACCACCTATCATTAGCGGGGCTGAAGAATGAGCAGTTCTTC.

This sequence joins TRBV5-6 and TRBJ2-7, with D unresolved. This CDR3 is 12 amino acids long. From germline, CDR1 is SGHDT and CDR2 YYEEEE. With 7 bases removed from V and 3 bases from J, the gap between germline ends came to 11 bases. The CDR3 loop reads CASARQGYEQYF. The CDR3 bases are TGTGCCAGCGCAAGACAAGGCTACGAGCAGTACTTC. The full variable domain, with the rest looked up from reference TRBV5-6 and TRBJ2-7, is DAGVTQSPTHLIKTRGQQVTLRCSPKSGHDTVSWYQQALGQGPQFIFQYYEEEERQRGNFPDRFSGHQFPNYSSELNVNALLLGDSALYLCASARQGYEQYFGPGTRLTVT.

This chain uses TRBV5-1 with TRBJ1-2, with D possibly matching TRBD1 (6 bases). The V gene's germline CDR1 is SGHRS and CDR2 YFSETQ. The V end lost 0 bases, the J end lost 8 bases, and 14 bases lay between the germline ends. CDR3 length: 14 amino acids. The CDR3 DNA is TGCGCCAGCAGCTTGGCACAGGGAGAAGGAGGCTACACCTTC. Protein sequence: CASSLAQGEGGYTF.

V and J are TRBV19 and TRBJ1-2, with D unresolved. Germline V gene data show CDR1 as LNHDA and CDR2 as SQIVND (reference sequence). V lost 2 bases and J 8 bases, leaving 15 bases between the germline ends. The CDR3 covers 14 residues. Written as DNA, the CDR3 is TGTGCCAGTAGTATAAGGGTGAGGGAAGTCGGCTACACCTTC. This sequence encodes CASSIRVREVGYTF.

The rearrangement links TRBV29-1 to TRBJ2-1; D unresolved. V was cut by 4 bases and J by 5 bases, with 6 bases left in between. The germline V gene has CDR1 SQVTM and CDR2 ANQGSEA. The CDR3 runs to 11 residues. This chain's CDR3 is CSVGMNNEQFF. The CDR3 DNA is TGCAGCGTTGGAATGAACAATGAGCAGTTCTTC.

In this sample, this clone turned up a few times. The chain couples TRBV6-5 to TRBJ1-1; TRBD1 agrees at 11 bases. Germline CDR1 MNHEY, CDR2 SVGAGI. V gave up 6 bases and J gave up 5 bases; unmatched junction bases: 5. This CDR3 is built from 14 residues. CDR3 in amino acids: CASSWTGGETEAFF. Written as DNA, the CDR3 is TGTGCCAGCAGCTGGACAGGGGGCGAGACTGAAGCTTTCTTT.